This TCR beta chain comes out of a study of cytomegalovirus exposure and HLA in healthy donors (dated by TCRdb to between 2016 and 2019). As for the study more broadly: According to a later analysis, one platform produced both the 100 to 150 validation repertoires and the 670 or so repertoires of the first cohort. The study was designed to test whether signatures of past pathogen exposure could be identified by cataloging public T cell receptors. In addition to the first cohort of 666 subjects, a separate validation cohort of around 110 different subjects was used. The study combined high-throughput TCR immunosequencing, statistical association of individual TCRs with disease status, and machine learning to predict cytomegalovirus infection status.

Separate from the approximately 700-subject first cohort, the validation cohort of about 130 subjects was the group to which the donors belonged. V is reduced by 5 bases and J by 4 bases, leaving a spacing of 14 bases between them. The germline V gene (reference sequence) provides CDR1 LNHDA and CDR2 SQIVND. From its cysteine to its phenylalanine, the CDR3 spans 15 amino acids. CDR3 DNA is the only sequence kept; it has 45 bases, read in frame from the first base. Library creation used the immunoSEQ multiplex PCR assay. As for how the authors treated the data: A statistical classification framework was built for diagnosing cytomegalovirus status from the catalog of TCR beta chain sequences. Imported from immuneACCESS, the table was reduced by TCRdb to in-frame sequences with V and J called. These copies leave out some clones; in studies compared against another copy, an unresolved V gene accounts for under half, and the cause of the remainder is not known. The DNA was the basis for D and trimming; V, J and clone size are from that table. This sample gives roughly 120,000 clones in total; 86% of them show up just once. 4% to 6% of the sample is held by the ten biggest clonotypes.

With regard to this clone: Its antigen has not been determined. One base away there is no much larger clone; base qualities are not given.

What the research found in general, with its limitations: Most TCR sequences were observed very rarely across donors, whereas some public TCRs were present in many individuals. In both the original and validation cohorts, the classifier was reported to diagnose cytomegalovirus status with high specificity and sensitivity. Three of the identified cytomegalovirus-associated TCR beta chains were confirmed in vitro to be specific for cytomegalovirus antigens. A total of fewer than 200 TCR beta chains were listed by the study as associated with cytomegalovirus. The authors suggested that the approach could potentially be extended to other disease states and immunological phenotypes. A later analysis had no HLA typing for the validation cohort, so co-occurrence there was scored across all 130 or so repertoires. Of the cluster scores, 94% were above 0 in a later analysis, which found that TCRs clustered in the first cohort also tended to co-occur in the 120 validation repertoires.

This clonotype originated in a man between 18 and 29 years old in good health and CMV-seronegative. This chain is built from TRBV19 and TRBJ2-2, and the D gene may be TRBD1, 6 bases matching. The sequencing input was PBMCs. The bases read TGTGCCAGTAGTCAACAGGGTATCGGCACCGGGGAGCTGTTTTTT. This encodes CASSQQGIGTGELFF.